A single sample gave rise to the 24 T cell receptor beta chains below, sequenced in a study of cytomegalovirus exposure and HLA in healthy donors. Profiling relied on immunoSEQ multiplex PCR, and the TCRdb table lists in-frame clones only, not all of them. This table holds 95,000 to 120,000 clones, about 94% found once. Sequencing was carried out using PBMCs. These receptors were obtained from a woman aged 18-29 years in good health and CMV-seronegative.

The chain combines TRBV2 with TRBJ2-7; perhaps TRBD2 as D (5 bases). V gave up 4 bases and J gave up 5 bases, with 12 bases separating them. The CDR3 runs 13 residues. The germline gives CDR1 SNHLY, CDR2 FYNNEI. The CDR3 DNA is TGTGCCAGCAGTGGGGGTTCCGGGGACGAGCAGTACTTC. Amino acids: CASSGGSGDEQYF.

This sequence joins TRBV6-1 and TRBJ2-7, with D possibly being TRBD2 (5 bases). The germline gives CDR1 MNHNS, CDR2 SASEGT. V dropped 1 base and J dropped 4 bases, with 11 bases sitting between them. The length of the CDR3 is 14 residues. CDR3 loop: CASSEDGMVYEQYF. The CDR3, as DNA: TGTGCCAGCAGTGAAGACGGGATGGTTTACGAGCAGTACTTC.

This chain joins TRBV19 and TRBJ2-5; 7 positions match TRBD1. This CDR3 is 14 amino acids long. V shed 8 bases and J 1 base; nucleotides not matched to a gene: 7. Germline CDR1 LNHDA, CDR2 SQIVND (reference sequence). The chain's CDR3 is CASCNRGGQETQYF. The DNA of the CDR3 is TGTGCCAGTTGTAACAGGGGCGGCCAAGAGACCCAGTACTTC.

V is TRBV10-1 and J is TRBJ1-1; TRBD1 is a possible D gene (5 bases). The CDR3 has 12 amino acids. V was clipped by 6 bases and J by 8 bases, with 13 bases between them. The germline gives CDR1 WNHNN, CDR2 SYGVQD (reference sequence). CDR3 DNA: TGCGCCAGCAGACTCGGACAAGAAGAAGCTTTCTTT. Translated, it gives CASRLGQEEAFF.

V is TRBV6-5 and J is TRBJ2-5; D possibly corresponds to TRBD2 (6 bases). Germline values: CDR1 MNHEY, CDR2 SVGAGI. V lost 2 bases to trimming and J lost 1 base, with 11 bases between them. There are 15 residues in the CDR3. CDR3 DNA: TGTGCCAGCAGTTACAACCCGGGAGTCCAAGAGACCCAGTACTTC. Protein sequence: CASSYNPGVQETQYF.

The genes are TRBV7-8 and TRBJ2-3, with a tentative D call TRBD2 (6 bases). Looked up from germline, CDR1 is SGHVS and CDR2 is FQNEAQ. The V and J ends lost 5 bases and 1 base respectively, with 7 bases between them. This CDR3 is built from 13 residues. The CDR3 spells CASSRLGTDTQYF. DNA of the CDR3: TGTGCCAGCAGCCGACTAGGCACAGATACGCAGTATTTT.

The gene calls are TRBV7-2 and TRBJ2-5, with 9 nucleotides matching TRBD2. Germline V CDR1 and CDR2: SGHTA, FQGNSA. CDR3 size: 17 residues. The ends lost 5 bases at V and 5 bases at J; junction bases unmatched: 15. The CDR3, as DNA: TGTGCCAGCAGCGTAAGCGGGGGGCCCCGCGGCGGGGAGACCCAGTACTTC. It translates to CASSVSGGPRGGETQYF.

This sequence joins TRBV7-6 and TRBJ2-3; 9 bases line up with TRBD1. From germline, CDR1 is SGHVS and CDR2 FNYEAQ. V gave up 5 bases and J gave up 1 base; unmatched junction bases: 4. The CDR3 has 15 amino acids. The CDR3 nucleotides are TGTGCCAGCAGCCCGGGGACAGGGCGCACAGATACGCAGTATTTT. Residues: CASSPGTGRTDTQYF.

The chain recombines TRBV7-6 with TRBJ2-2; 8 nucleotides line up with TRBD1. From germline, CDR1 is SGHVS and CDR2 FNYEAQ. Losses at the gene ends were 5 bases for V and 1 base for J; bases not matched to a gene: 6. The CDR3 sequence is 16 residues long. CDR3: CASSDRTGKNTGELFF. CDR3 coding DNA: TGTGCCAGCAGCGATCGGACAGGGAAGAACACCGGGGAGCTGTTTTTT.

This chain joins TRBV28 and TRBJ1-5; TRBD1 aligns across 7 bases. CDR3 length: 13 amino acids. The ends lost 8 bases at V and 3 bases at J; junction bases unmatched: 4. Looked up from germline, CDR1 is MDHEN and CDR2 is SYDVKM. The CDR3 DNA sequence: TGTGCCAGCCACAGGGGTTACAATCAGCCCCAGCATTTT. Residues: CASHRGYNQPQHF.

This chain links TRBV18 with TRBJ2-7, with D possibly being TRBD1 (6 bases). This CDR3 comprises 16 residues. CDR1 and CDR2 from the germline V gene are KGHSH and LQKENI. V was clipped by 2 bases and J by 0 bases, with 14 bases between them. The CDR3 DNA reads TGTGCCAGCTCACCAAGGCTACAGGGTAGCTCCTACGAGCAGTACTTC. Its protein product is CASSPRLQGSSYEQYF.

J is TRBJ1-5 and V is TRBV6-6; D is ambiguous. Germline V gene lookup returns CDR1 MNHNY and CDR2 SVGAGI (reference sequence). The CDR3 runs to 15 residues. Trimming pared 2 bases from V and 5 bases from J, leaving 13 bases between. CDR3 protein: CASSYGPREDQPQHF. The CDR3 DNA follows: TGTGCCAGCAGTTACGGGCCCCGGGAGGATCAGCCCCAGCATTTT.

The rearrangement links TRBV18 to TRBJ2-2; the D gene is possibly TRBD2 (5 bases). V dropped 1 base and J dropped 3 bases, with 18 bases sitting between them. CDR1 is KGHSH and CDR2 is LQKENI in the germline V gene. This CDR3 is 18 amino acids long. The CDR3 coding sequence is TGTGCCAGCTCACCACGTGCATGGAGCGGCACCTACACCGGGGAGCTGTTTTTT. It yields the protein CASSPRAWSGTYTGELFF.

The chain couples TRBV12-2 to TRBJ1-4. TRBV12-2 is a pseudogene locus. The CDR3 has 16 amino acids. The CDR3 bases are TGTGCAAGTCGCTTAGCGGAGTGGCTTACTAATGAAAAACTGTTTTTT. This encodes CASRLAEWLTNEKLFF.

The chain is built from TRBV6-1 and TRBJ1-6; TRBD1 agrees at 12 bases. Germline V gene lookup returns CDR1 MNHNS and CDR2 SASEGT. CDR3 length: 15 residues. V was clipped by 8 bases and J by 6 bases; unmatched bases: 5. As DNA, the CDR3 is TGTGCCAGCGCCGGGACAGGGGGCTTTAATTCACCCCTCCACTTT. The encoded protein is CASAGTGGFNSPLHF.

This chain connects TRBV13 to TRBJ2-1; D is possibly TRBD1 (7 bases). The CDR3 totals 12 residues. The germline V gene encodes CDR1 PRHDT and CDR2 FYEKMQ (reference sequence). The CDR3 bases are TGTGGAGGCAGGGGGGACCACAATGAGCAGTTCTTC. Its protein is CGGRGDHNEQFF.

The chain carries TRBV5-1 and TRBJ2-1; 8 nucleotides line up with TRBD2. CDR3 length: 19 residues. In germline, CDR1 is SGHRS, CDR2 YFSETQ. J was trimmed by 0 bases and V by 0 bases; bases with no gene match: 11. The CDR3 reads CASSLVFAGGRSSYNEQFF. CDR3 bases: TGCGCCAGCAGCTTGGTGTTCGCGGGGGGCCGAAGCTCCTACAATGAGCAGTTCTTC. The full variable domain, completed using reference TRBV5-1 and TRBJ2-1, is KAGVTQTPRYLIKTRGQQVTLSCSPISGHRSVSWYQQTPGQGLQFLFEYFSETQRNKGNFPGRFSGRQFSNSRSEMNVSTLELGDSALYLCASSLVFAGGRSSYNEQFFGPGTRLTVL.

CDR3 in amino acids: CASRIRGLFNEQFF. The DNA of the CDR3 is TGTGCCAGCAGGATTAGGGGGCTTTTCAATGAGCAGTTCTTC. V gene TRBV7-2 combines with J gene TRBJ2-1, with 7 bases matching TRBD1. The germline CDR1 and CDR2 sequences are SGHTA and FQGNSA. The V gene end was trimmed by 6 bases and the J gene end by 6 bases; junction bases not matched to a gene: 8. The CDR3 has 14 residues.

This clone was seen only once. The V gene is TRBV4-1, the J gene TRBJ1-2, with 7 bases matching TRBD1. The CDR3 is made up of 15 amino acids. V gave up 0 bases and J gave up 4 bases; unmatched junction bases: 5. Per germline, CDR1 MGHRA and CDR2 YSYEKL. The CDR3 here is CASSQEQGRFYGYTF. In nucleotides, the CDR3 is TGCGCCAGCAGCCAAGAACAGGGGAGGTTCTATGGCTACACCTTC.

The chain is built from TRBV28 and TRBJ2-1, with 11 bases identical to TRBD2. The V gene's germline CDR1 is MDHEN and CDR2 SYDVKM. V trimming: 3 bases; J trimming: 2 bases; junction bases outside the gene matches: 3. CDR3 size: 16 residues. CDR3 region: CASSFQLAGAYNEQFF. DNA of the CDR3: TGTGCCAGCAGTTTTCAACTAGCGGGGGCCTACAATGAGCAGTTCTTC.

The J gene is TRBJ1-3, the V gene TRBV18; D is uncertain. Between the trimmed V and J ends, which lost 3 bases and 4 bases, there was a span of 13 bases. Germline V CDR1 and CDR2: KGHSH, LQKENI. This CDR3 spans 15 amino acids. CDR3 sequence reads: CASSPVEGSGNTIYF. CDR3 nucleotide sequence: TGTGCCAGCTCACCGGTGGAGGGATCAGGAAACACCATATATTTT.

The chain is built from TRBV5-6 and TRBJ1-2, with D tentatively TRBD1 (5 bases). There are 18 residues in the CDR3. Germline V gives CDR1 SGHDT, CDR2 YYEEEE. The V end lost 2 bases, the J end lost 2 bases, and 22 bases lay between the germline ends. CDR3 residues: CASSFGGSGPLKNYGYTF. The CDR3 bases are TGTGCCAGCAGCTTCGGGGGTTCAGGCCCACTGAAAAACTATGGCTACACCTTC.

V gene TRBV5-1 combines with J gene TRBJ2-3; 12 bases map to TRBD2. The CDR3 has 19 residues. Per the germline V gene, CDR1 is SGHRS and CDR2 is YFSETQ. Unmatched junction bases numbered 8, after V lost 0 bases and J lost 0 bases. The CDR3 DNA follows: TGCGCCAGCAGCTTGGTGCTAGCGGGGGGGACAACTAGCACAGATACGCAGTATTTT. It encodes CASSLVLAGGTTSTDTQYF.

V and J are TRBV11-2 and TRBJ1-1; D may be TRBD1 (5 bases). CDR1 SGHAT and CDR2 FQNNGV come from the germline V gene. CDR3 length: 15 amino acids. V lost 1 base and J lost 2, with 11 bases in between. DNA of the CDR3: TGTGCCAGCAGCTTAGTGATGGGACTAAACACTGAAGCTTTCTTT. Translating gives CASSLVMGLNTEAFF.